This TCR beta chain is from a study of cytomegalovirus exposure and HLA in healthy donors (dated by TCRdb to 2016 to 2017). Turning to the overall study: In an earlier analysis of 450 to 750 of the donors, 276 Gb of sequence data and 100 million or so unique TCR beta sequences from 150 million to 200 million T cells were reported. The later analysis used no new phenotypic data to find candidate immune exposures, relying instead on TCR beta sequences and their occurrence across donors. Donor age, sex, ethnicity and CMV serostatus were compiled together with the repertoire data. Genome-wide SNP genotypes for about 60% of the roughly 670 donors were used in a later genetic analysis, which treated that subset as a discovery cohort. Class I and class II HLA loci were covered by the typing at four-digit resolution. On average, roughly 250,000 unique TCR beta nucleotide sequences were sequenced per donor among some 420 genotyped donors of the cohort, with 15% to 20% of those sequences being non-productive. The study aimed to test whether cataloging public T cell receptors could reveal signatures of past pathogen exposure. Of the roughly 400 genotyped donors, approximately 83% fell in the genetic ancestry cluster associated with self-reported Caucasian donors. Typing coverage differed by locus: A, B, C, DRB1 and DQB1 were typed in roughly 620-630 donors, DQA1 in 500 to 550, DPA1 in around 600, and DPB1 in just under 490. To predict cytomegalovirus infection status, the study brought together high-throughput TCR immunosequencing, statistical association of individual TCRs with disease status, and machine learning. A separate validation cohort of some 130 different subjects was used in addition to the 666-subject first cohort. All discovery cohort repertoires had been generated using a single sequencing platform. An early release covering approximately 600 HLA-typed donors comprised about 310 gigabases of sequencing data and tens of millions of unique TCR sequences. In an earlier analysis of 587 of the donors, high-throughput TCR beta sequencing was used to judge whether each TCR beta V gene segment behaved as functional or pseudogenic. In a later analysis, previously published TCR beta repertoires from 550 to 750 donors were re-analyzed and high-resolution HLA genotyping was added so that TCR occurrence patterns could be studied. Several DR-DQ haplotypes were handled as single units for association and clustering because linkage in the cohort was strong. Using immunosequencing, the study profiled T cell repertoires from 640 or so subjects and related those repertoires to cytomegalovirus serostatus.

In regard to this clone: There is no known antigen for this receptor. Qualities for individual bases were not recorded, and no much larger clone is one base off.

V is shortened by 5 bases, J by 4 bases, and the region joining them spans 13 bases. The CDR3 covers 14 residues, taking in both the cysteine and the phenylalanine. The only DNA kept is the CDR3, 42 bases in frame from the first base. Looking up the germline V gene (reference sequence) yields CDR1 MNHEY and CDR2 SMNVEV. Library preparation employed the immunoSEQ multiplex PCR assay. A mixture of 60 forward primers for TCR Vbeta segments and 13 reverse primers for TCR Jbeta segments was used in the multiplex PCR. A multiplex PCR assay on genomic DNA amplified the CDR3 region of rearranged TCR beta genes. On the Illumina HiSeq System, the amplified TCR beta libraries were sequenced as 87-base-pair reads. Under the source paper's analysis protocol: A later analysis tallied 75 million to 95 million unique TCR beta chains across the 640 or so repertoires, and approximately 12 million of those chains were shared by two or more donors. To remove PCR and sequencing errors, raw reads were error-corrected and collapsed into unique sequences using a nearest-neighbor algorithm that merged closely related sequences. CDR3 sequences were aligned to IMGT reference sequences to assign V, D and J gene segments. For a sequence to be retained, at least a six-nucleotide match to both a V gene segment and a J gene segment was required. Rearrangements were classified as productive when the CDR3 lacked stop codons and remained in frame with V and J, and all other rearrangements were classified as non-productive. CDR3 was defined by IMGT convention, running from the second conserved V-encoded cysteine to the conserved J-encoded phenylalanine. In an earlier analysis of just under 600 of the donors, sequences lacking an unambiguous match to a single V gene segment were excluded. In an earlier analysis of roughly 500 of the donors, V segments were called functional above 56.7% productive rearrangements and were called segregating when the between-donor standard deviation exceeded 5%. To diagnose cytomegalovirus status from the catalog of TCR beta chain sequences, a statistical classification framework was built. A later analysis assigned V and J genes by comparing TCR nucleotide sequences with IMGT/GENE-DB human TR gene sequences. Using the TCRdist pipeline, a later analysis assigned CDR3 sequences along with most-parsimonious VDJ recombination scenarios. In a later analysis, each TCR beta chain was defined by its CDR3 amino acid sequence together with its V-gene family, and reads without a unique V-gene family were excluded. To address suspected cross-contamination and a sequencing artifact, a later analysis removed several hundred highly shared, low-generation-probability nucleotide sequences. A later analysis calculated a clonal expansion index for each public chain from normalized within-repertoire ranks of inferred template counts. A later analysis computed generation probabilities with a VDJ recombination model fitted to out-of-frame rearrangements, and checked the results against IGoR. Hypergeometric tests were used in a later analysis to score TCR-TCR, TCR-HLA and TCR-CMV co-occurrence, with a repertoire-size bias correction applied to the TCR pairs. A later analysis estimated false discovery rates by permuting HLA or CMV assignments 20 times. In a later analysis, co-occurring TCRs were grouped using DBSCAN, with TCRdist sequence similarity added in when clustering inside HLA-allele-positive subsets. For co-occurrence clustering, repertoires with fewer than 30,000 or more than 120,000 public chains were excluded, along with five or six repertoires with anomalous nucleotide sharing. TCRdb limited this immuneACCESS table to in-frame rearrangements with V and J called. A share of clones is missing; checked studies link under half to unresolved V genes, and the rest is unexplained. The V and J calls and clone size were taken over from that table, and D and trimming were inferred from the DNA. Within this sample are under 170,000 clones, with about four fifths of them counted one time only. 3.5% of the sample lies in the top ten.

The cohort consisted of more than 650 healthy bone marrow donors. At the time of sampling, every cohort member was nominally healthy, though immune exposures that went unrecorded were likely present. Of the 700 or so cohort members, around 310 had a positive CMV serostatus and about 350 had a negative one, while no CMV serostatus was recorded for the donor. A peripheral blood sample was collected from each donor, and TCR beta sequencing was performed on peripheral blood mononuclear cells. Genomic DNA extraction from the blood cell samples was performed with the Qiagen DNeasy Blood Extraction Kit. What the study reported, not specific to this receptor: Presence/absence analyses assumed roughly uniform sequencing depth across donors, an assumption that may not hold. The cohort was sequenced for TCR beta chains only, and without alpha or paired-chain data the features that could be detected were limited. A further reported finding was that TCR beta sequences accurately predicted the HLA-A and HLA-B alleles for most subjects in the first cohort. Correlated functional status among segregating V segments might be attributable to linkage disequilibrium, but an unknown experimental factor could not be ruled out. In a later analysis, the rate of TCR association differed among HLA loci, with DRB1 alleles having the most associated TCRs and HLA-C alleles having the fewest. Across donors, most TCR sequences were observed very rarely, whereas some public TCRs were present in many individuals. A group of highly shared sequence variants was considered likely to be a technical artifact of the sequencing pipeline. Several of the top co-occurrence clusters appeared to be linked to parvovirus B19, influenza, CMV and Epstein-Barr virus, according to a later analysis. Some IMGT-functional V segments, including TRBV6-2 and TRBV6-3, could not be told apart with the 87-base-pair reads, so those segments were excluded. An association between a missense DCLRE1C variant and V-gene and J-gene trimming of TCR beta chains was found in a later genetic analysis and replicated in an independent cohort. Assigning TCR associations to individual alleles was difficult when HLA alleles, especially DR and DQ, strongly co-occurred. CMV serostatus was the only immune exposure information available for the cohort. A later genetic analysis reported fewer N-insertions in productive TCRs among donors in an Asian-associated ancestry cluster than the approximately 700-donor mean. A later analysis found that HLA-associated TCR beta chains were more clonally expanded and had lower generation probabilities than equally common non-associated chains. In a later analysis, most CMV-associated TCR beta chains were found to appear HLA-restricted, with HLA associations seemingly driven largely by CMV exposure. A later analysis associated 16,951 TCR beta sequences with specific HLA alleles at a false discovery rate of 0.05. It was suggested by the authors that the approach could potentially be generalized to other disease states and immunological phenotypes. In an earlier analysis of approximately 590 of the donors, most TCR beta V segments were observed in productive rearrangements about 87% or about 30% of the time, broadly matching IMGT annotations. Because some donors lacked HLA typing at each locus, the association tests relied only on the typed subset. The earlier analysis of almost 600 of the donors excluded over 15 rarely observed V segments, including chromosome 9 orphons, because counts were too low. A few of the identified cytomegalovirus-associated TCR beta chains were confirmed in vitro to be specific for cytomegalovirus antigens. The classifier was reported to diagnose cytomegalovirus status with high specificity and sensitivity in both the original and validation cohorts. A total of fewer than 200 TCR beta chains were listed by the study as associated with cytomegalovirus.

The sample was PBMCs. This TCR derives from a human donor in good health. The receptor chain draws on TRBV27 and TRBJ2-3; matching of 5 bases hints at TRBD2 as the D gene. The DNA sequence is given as TGTGCCAGCAGTGAAGCGGACCCTCCAGATACGCAGTATTTT. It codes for CASSEADPPDTQYF.